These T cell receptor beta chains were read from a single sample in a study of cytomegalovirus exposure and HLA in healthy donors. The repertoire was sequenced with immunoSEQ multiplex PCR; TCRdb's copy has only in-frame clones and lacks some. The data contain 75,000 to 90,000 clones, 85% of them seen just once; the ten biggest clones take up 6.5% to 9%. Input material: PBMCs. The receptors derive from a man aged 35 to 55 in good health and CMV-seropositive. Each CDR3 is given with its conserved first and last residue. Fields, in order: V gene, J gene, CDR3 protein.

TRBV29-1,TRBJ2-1,CSVARGEQFF
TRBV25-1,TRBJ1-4,CASSITGTGIEKLFF
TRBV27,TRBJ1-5,CASSHQGRVNQPQHF
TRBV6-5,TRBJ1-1,CASSTTAMNTEAFF
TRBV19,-,CASGRDRTSYEQYF
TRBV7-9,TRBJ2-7,CASSRRGYEQYF
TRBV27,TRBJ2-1,CASSLGGGLAGAFDEQFF
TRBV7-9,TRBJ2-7,CSSSLGDRGRASDEQYF
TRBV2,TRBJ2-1,CASRNSGGRSYNEQFF
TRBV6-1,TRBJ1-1,CASSFGGGVTEAFF
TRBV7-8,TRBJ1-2,CVGEDSSSGYTF
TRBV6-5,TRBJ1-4,CASSYGRQGYEKLFF
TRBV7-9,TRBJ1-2,CSSSGSRGQDYGYTF
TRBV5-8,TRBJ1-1,CASRRDRGRAEAFF
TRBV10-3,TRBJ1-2,CAIRRDDGREYGYTF
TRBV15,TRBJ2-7,CATSSDRNEQYF
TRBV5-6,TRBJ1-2,CASSLDRVYGYTF
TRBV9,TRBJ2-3,CASSVAEDRPRTDTQYF
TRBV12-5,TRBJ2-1,CASGLRGGINEQFF
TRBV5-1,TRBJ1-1,CASSLGHTGNTEAFF
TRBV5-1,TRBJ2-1,CASSLWGSGGASNEQFF
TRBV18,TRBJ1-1,CASSPVTGLNTEAFF